This T cell receptor (beta chain) came from a study of long-term antiretroviral therapy in people with HIV. As for the study in general: Some samples came about a decade before the 2015 immediate-ART recommendation, and these were the earliest.

Every single participant having HIV got treatment inside the United States. The run of the v3.0 immunoSEQ assay was at survey level. Produced via immunoSEQ multiplex PCR; TCRdb's table is partial and in-frame only. Of 18,000 or so clones in the sample, around 89% were seen once. V shed 0 bases and J shed 0 bases, with 10 bases lying between them. Germline V gives CDR1 SGHRS, CDR2 YFSETQ. The CDR3 is 16 residues long. The sequencing here drew on unsorted PBMCs, taken 4.2 years after starting antiretroviral therapy. This chain links TRBV5-1 with TRBJ2-1, with unresolved D. The receptor was isolated from a middle-aged man with HIV. The CDR3, as DNA: TGCGCCAGCAGCTTGGATCCCGAGAGCTCCTACAATGAGCAGTTCTTC. This gives the protein CASSLDPESSYNEQFF. Based on the CDR3 plus reference TRBV5-1 and TRBJ2-1, the full variable domain is KAGVTQTPRYLIKTRGQQVTLSCSPISGHRSVSWYQQTPGQGLQFLFEYFSETQRNKGNFPGRFSGRQFSNSRSEMNVSTLELGDSALYLCASSLDPESSYNEQFFGPGTRLTVL.